This T cell receptor (beta chain) was profiled in a study of OX40 agonist ivuxolimab in advanced cancers. Study as a whole: Of mixed ages from about 23 to 90 and averaging about 60 years, the group was just under 85% male. Overall study findings and caveats: CD8+ T cells (on average) carried more expanded clones than CD4+ T cells.

The V gene lost 2 bases and the J gene lost 8 bases, with 12 bases spanning the gap. This CDR3 comprises 14 residues. Germline V gene data show CDR1 as MDHEN and CDR2 as SYDVKM. Some clones are missing from TCRdb's copy, which holds only in-frame ones; the method was immunoSEQ multiplex PCR. The sample shows roughly 64,000 clones, roughly 89% of them seen only once. Cycle 7 day 1, cycle 4 day 1, and baseline were the timepoints at which blood was sampled. A word on this clone: What it binds is not known.

The sequence was collected from an adult with an advanced solid tumor such as melanoma, head and neck, liver or kidney cancer. V is TRBV28 and J is TRBJ1-4; the D gene is possibly TRBD1 (5 bases). Sequenced here: CD4+ or CD8+ T cells sorted from blood, sampled in a trial of the OX40 agonist ivuxolimab. The CDR3 here is CASSLGVRGEKLFF. CDR3 DNA: TGTGCCAGCAGTTTAGGGGTCCGGGGGGAAAAACTGTTTTTT.